This TCR beta chain was captured by sequencing in a study of a mutant IDH1 vaccine in newly diagnosed glioma. Turning to the study itself: Vaccinations were initiated 4-6 weeks following radiotherapy alone, or were given together with temozolomide cycles. Treated individuals were roughly 62% male and about 38% female, averaging roughly 39 years of age. In the visit schedule, V12 fell in week 35, while V13 fell in week 47.

The CDR3 is 18 amino acids. CDR1 and CDR2 (germline): KGHSH, LQKENI. V was clipped by 1 base and J by 7 bases; unmatched bases: 17. With respect to this clone: The antigen is unknown.

Time point denoted: week 47, end of study. In every dose of vaccine, 300 ug of mutant IDH1 20-mer peptide was given alongside topical imiquimod. At weeks 1, 3, 5, 7, 11, 15, 19 and 23, patients received a vaccination, eight in all. The method was immunoSEQ multiplex PCR; TCRdb's version includes in-frame clones alone and lacks a portion of them. The sample carries 25,000 to 35,000 clones, approximately 83% recorded once. The sequences come from PBMCs, collected from a glioma patient whose treatment included an IDH1 peptide vaccine. The TCR sequence derives from a young man with glioma. This chain uses TRBV18 with TRBJ2-5, with TRBD2 identical over 8 bases. This CDR3 reads CASSPRRVGSGALGTQYF. The CDR3 DNA sequence: TGTGCCAGCTCACCACGCCGGGTGGGTAGCGGGGCCCTCGGGACCCAGTACTTC.